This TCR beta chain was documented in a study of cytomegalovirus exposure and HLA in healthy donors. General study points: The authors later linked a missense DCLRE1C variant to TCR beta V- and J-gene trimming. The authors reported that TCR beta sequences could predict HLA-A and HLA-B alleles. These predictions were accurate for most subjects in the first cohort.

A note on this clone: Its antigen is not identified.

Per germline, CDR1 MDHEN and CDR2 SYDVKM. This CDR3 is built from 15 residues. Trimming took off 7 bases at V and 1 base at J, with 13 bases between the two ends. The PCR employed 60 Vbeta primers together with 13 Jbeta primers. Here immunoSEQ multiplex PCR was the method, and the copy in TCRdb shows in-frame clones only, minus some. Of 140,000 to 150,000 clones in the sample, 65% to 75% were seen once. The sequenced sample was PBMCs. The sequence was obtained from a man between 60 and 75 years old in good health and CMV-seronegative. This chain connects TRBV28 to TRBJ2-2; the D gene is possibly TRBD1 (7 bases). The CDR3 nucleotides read TGTGCCAGCACCTCAGGGGGAGGGAACACCGGGGAGCTGTTTTTT. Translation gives CASTSGGGNTGELFF. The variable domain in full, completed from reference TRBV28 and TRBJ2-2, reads DVKVTQSSRYLVKRTGEKVFLECVQDMDHENMFWYRQDPGLGLRLIYFSYDVKMKEKGDIPEGYSVSREKKERFSLILESASTNQTSMYLCASTSGGGNTGELFFGEGSRLTVL.